These 24 T cell receptor beta chains originate from one sample sequenced in a study of shared T cell receptors in the human thymus. Repertoires were generated with immunoSEQ multiplex PCR, while TCRdb's copy carries only in-frame clones and drops some. The sample yields about 660,000 clones, 85% to 90% seen once. A further study also used this sample, focusing on human thymus T cells.

The sample comprised thymocytes. These receptors were collected from a boy younger than two with a congenital heart defect.

V usage is TRBV7-9 and J usage is TRBJ2-1; 7 positions match TRBD2. Germline CDR1 is SEHNR and CDR2 is FQNEAQ (reference sequence). The CDR3 has 17 amino acids. The J segment lost 0 bases and the V segment lost 1 base, leaving 6 bases of the junction unmatched. The DNA of the CDR3 is TGTGCCAGCAGCTTAGGGGCTAGCGGATCCTCCTACAATGAGCAGTTCTTC. Translated, it gives CASSLGASGSSYNEQFF.

The rearrangement joins TRBV28 to TRBJ2-1; D is ambiguous. This CDR3 region has 16 residues. V shed 4 bases and J shed 8 bases, with 21 bases lying between them. CDR1 and CDR2 from the germline V gene are MDHEN and SYDVKM. The CDR3, as DNA: TGTGCCAGCAGTTATACTCGCGCGCCGGGTAAGGATGAGCAGTTCTTC. Amino acid sequence: CASSYTRAPGKDEQFF.

The CDR3 here is CASSPLDSAYEQYF. CDR3 DNA sequence: TGTGCCAGCAGCCCGTTAGACAGCGCCTACGAGCAGTACTTC. The chain has TRBV9 and TRBJ2-7, with a possible D match to TRBD1 (5 bases). Trimming took 4 bases from V and 2 from J, leaving 13 bases between them. Germline V CDR1 and CDR2: SGDLS, YYNGEE. CDR3 size: 14 residues. Supplemented by reference TRBV9 and TRBJ2-7, the full variable domain reads DSGVTQTPKHLITATGQRVTLRCSPRSGDLSVYWYQQSLDQGLQFLIQYYNGEERAKGNILERFSAQQFPDLHSELNLSSLELGDSALYFCASSPLDSAYEQYFGPGTRLTVT.

The chain is built from TRBV16 and TRBJ1-4; D is unresolved. V was shortened by 4 bases and J by 4 bases, with 16 bases between the two germline ends. The CDR3 has 16 residues. Germline CDR1 reads KGHSY; CDR2 reads FQNENV. CDR3 region: CASSPLVRGINEKLFF. In DNA form, the CDR3 reads TGTGCCAGCAGCCCCCTCGTGCGAGGAATTAATGAAAAACTGTTTTTT.

The chain uses TRBV27 and TRBJ2-1; D might be TRBD1 (6 bases). The V gene lost 2 bases and the J gene lost 8 bases, with 25 bases spanning the gap. The CDR3 runs 18 residues. Germline assignment: CDR1 MNHEY and CDR2 SMNVEV (reference sequence). Here the CDR3 DNA reads TGTGCCAGCAGTTTACGGTCGGGGTTACAGGGTCGTAGGGATGAGCAGTTCTTC. Its protein is CASSLRSGLQGRRDEQFF.

The chain employs TRBV5-4 and TRBJ2-5, with 8 bases lining up with TRBD1. Germline V gene sequence: CDR1 SGHNT, CDR2 YYREEE (reference sequence). The CDR3 is 16 amino acids. The ends lost 4 bases at V and 1 base at J; junction bases unmatched: 9. The CDR3 reads CASSLAGGPIQETQYF. The CDR3 nucleotides read TGTGCCAGCAGCCTGGCAGGGGGCCCTATCCAAGAGACCCAGTACTTC.

V gene TRBV30 combines with J gene TRBJ2-3; 14 nucleotides agree with TRBD2. J gave up 2 bases and V 3 bases, and 10 bases lay outside the gene matches. CDR1 GTSNPN and CDR2 SVGIG come from the germline V gene (reference sequence). This CDR3 comprises 18 residues. The CDR3 nucleotides are TGTGCCTGGAGCCTCACCGGGACTAGCGGGGGCAACACAGATACGCAGTATTTT. Translating gives CAWSLTGTSGGNTDTQYF. The full variable domain, its missing parts supplied by reference TRBV30 and TRBJ2-3, is SQTIHQWPATLVQPVGSPLSLECTVEGTSNPNLYWYRQAAGRGLQLLFYSVGIGQISSEVPQNLSASRPQDRQFILSSKKLLLSDSGFYLCAWSLTGTSGGNTDTQYFGPGTRLTVL.

This chain links TRBV4-2 with TRBJ1-4; TRBD1 is a possible D gene (5 bases). CDR1 LGHNA and CDR2 YNFKEQ come from the germline V gene. The V end lost 4 bases, the J end lost 3 bases, and 15 bases lay between the germline ends. There are 16 residues in the CDR3. This CDR3 is CASSPPGGAANEKLFF. In DNA form, the CDR3 reads TGTGCCAGCAGCCCCCCGGGCGGGGCTGCTAATGAAAAACTGTTTTTT.

The chain uses TRBV9 and TRBJ1-4, with 8 bases lining up with TRBD1. Germline V CDR1 and CDR2: SGDLS, YYNGEE. The CDR3 totals 14 residues. The trim removed 7 bases at V and 5 bases at J, leaving 7 bases unmatched. The CDR3 loop reads CASAYGTGNEKLFF. Here the CDR3 DNA reads TGTGCCAGCGCATACGGGACAGGAAATGAAAAACTGTTTTTT.

V and J are TRBV28 and TRBJ2-1; D is undetermined. The germline V gene has CDR1 MDHEN and CDR2 SYDVKM. Trimming stripped 5 bases from V and 2 bases from J, with 16 bases between. The CDR3 totals 16 residues. The CDR3 protein is CASSLTITEPYNEQFF. The CDR3 coding sequence is TGTGCCAGCAGTCTCACGATAACAGAGCCCTACAATGAGCAGTTCTTC.

CDR3 in DNA: TGTGCCAGCAGCGTCCTAGCGGGAGATGAGACCCAGTACTTC. Translation: CASSVLAGDETQYF. V and J are TRBV2 and TRBJ2-5, with 10 bases aligning to TRBD2. The CDR3 contains 14 residues. V lost 6 bases to trimming and J lost 5 bases; unmatched junction nucleotides: 6. The germline V gene encodes CDR1 SNHLY and CDR2 FYNNEI.

The rearrangement links TRBV4-3 to TRBJ2-5; D may be TRBD2 (5 bases). V lost 1 base and J 1 base, leaving 19 bases between the germline ends. The CDR3 is 18 residues long. The germline V gene encodes CDR1 LGHNA and CDR2 YSLEER. CDR3 amino acids: CASSQVLLPGTLQETQYF. CDR3 sequence (DNA): TGCGCCAGCAGCCAAGTACTACTTCCGGGAACCCTCCAAGAGACCCAGTACTTC.

The chain recombines TRBV6-5 with TRBJ2-7; a possible D gene is TRBD2 (6 bases). V was trimmed by 6 bases and J by 2 bases, leaving 14 bases between them. The germline V gene has CDR1 MNHEY and CDR2 SVGAGI. The CDR3 is 14 residues long. CDR3 bases: TGTGCCAGCAGCTCCCCTGGACTACCCTACGAGCAGTACTTC. Amino acid sequence: CASSSPGLPYEQYF.

The chain recombines TRBV18 with TRBJ1-1; 8 nucleotides line up with TRBD1. The CDR3 runs 15 residues. Germline CDR1 is KGHSH and CDR2 is LQKENI. Trimming took 1 base from V and 3 from J; bases not matched to a gene: 4. The CDR3 nucleotides are TGTGCCAGCTCACCACGGACAGGGTTGCACACTGAAGCTTTCTTT. This codes for CASSPRTGLHTEAFF.

This chain uses TRBV5-4 with TRBJ2-1; D is unclear. Germline assignment: CDR1 SGHNT and CDR2 YYREEE (reference sequence). The CDR3 extends over 16 amino acids. V gave up 2 bases and J gave up 5 bases, with 17 bases separating them. CDR3 protein: CASSLAPDLENNEQFF. In DNA form, the CDR3 reads TGTGCCAGCAGCTTAGCACCCGACCTGGAGAACAATGAGCAGTTCTTC.

J is TRBJ2-7 and V is TRBV2, with 7 bases lining up with TRBD2. V trimming: 0 bases; J trimming: 3 bases; junction bases outside the gene matches: 23. The CDR3 sequence is 21 residues long. Germline V CDR1 and CDR2: SNHLY, FYNNEI. The CDR3 loop reads CASSEAPRGEPRGVDLYEQYF. The CDR3 DNA follows: TGTGCCAGCAGTGAAGCGCCTCGGGGGGAACCACGGGGAGTTGACCTCTACGAGCAGTACTTC.

This chain connects TRBV27 to TRBJ2-7; 9 bases are a match to TRBD2. Germline CDR1 reads MNHEY; CDR2 reads SMNVEV (reference sequence). V shed 2 bases, J shed 5 bases, and the junction held 10 bases outside the gene matches. The CDR3 is made up of 16 amino acids. CDR3 nucleotide sequence: TGTGCCAGCAGTTTACTGGCGAATAGCGGGAGCGACGAGCAGTACTTC. The encoded protein is CASSLLANSGSDEQYF.

The V call is TRBV29-1, the J call TRBJ2-1; 8 positions agree with TRBD2. Trimming cost V 2 bases and J 7 bases; bases outside gene matches: 13. CDR3 length equals 16 residues. CDR1 and CDR2 from the germline V gene are SQVTM and ANQGSEA. CDR3 coding DNA: TGCAGCGTTGAAATCATGGGGAGCGGGAGCCTTAATGAGCAGTTCTTC. Residues: CSVEIMGSGSLNEQFF.

The chain is built from TRBV6-4 and TRBJ2-7, with D possibly TRBD2 on 6 matching bases. V was shortened by 7 bases and J by 4 bases, with 14 bases between the two germline ends. Germline lookup yields CDR1 MRHNA and CDR2 SNTAGT. The CDR3 covers 13 residues. In nucleotides, the CDR3 is TGTGCCAGCATACAGCGAGGGACTTACGAGCAGTACTTC. Translated, it gives CASIQRGTYEQYF.

This clone was observed once. The CDR3 loop reads CASSGWDRGNYGYTF. The DNA of the CDR3 is TGTGCCAGCAGTGGGTGGGACAGGGGTAACTATGGCTACACCTTC. The chain uses TRBV28 and TRBJ1-2, with 10 bases aligning to TRBD1. Unmatched junction bases numbered 4, after V lost 5 bases and J lost 1 base. This CDR3 is built from 15 residues. The germline V gene has CDR1 MDHEN and CDR2 SYDVKM.

This chain connects TRBV7-2 to TRBJ1-1; D remains unclear. Trimming removed 3 bases at V and 5 bases at J, with 7 bases between. Germline CDR1 and CDR2: SGHTA and FQGNSA. CDR3 size: 12 residues. CDR3 in DNA: TGTGCCAGCAGCTTCGAGAGGACTGAAGCTTTCTTT. This codes for CASSFERTEAFF.

V gene TRBV7-2 combines with J gene TRBJ2-7; D is perhaps TRBD2 (6 bases). The germline CDR1 and CDR2 sequences are SGHTA and FQGNSA. Trimming took 3 bases from V and 5 from J, leaving 17 bases between them. The CDR3 has 15 residues. CDR3 sequence reads: CASSLGGGAWNEQYF. CDR3 nucleotide sequence: TGTGCCAGCAGCTTGGGCGGCGGGGCTTGGAACGAGCAGTACTTC.

The CDR3 DNA follows: TGTGCCAGCAGCTTATCGGCCGGGACAGGGGGCTACGAGCAGTACTTC. It specifies CASSLSAGTGGYEQYF. The V and J genes are TRBV13 and TRBJ2-7; 11 positions match TRBD1. The CDR3 loop spans 16 amino acids. J gave up 3 bases and V 2 bases, and 6 bases lay outside the gene matches. From germline, CDR1 is PRHDT and CDR2 FYEKMQ (reference sequence).

The chain links TRBV30 to TRBJ2-7; 8 bases agree with TRBD1. Germline V gene sequence: CDR1 GTSNPN, CDR2 SVGIG (reference sequence). The CDR3 loop spans 12 amino acids. The CDR3 sequence is CAFGQGTYEQYF. DNA of the CDR3: TGTGCGTTCGGACAGGGCACCTACGAGCAGTACTTC.